These T cell receptor beta chains were read from a single sample in a study of T cell responses to AZD1222 COVID-19 vaccine. Clones were sequenced by immunoSEQ multiplex PCR, and TCRdb holds only the in-frame ones, with some missing. The sample has approximately 88,000 clones, almost 80% seen once. Sequencing used peripheral blood, obtained on day 0 of AZD1222 vaccination. The receptors come from an adult in good health. The CDR3 runs from the conserved cysteine through the conserved F or W. A D gene is named only where the DNA matches it firmly. Clone size, where shown, is once, few, many, or a class for clones that have expanded.

>TRBJ1-6|TRBV30|TRBD1|NA
TGTGCCTTGCAGGGGGGGACAGGGAGTTCACCCCTCCACTTT
CALQGGTGSSPLHF
>TRBJ2-5|TRBV10-3|NA|NA
TGTGCCATCAGCCCCTCTACGGGACAAGAGACCCAGTACTTC
CAISPSTGQETQYF
>TRBJ2-1|TRBV6-2/TRBV6-3|TRBD2|NA
TGTGCCAGCAGTTACTCGGGACTAGCGGGAGGGCCTAGGAGGAATGAGCAGTTCTTC
CASSYSGLAGGPRRNEQFF
>TRBJ2-7|TRBV30|TRBD1|NA
TGTGCCTGGAGTTCATTGGACAGGCGATTCGAGCAGTACTTC
CAWSSLDRRFEQYF
>TRBJ2-7|TRBV5-1|TRBD2|NA
TGCGCCAGCAGCGGTTCCTCCGGGACTAGCGGCTCCTACGAGCAGTACTTC
CASSGSSGTSGSYEQYF
>TRBJ2-1|TRBV28|TRBD2|once
TGTGCCAGCAGTCCCCGCGGGGGTGCCAATGAGCAGTTCTTC
CASSPRGGANEQFF
>TRBJ1-4|TRBV7-9|NA|NA
TGTGCCAGCAGCTATCAGGGTGGCACTAATGAAAAACTGTTTTTT
CASSYQGGTNEKLFF
>TRBJ1-5|TRBV6-1|NA|NA
TGTGCCAGCACCGAAGTAAGTAGCAATCAGCCCCAGCATTTT
CASTEVSSNQPQHF
>TRBJ1-2|TRBV28|NA|NA
TGTGCCAGCATAGAGGGCCAACGTTCTAACTATGGCTACACCTTC
CASIEGQRSNYGYTF
>TRBJ2-7|TRBV3-1/TRBV3-2|TRBD2|NA
TGTGCCAGCAGCCATCTACTAGCGGGAGTGATCTACGAGCAGTACTTC
CASSHLLAGVIYEQYF
>TRBJ1-1|TRBV29-1|NA|NA
TGCAGCGTTGGTATGGGACAACAGAACACTGAAGCTTTCTTT
CSVGMGQQNTEAFF
>TRBJ2-5|TRBV11-2|TRBD2|once
TGTGCCAGCAGCTCGGGACTAGCGGGGGAGACCCAGTACTTC
CASSSGLAGETQYF
>TRBJ1-1|TRBV6-5|NA|NA
TGTGCCAGCAGTTTAGACCGGAACACTGAAGCTTTCTTT
CASSLDRNTEAFF
>TRBJ1-5|TRBV7-2|NA|NA
TGTGCCAGCACCCCGAATCGGGGGACGGATCAGCCCCAGCATTTT
CASTPNRGTDQPQHF
>TRBJ1-6|TRBV18|NA|NA
TGTGCCAGCTCACCCGACCCGGGCAATCCGCTCCACTTT
CASSPDPGNPLHF
>TRBJ2-1|TRBV10-1|NA|NA
TGCGCCAGCAGTGCAGGCGGACAGTACAATGAGCAGTTCTTC
CASSAGGQYNEQFF
>TRBJ2-7|TRBV3-1/TRBV3-2|TRBD2|NA
TGTGCCAGCAGCCGCGGACTAGCGCCCGAGCAGTACTTC
CASSRGLAPEQYF
>TRBJ1-1|TRBV7-8|TRBD1|NA
TGTGCCAGCAGCCCTCCTTGGACAGGGAACATGAACACTGAAGCTTTCTTT
CASSPPWTGNMNTEAFF
>TRBJ1-4|TRBV5-1|TRBD1|NA
TGCGCCAGCAGCTTGGGGGGACAGAATGAAAAACTGTTTTTT
CASSLGGQNEKLFF
>TRBJ2-7|TRBV27|NA|NA
TGTGCCAGCAGTTTAAAAGGACAGATTTCCTACGAGCAGTACTTC
CASSLKGQISYEQYF
>TRBJ1-1|TRBV6-1|NA|NA
TGTGCCAGCAGTGAATGGGGGGGGGACGGTGAAGCTTTCTTT
CASSEWGGDGEAFF
>TRBJ2-7|TRBV5-1|TRBD1|many
TGCGCCAGCAGCAACGGACAGGGCGACGAGCAGTACTTC
CASSNGQGDEQYF
>TRBJ2-5|TRBV24-1|NA|NA
TGTGCCACCAGTGATTCAAAATTCACGTACCAAGAGACCCAGTACTTC
CATSDSKFTYQETQYF
>TRBJ2-1|TRBV27|NA|NA
TGTGCCAGCAGTTTCTTTCAGGGGCCCTACTACAATGAGCAGTTCTTC
CASSFFQGPYYNEQFF
>TRBJ2-1|TRBV27|NA|NA
TGTGCCAGCAGTTTAGGAGCGGACATCTACAATGAGCAGTTCTTC
CASSLGADIYNEQFF
>TRBJ1-1|TRBV18|TRBD1|few
TGTGCCAGCTCCTCAGGGACAGAGACTGAAGCTTTCTTT
CASSSGTETEAFF
>TRBJ2-2|TRBV7-9|NA|many
TGTGCCAGCAGCTTAATGGGACTCAACACCGGGGAGCTGTTTTTT
CASSLMGLNTGELFF
>TRBJ2-4|TRBV4-1|NA|NA
TGCGCCAGCAGCGAGAGGACGGCGGGGAGAAACATTCAGTACTTC
CASSERTAGRNIQYF
>TRBJ1-1|TRBV6-1|NA|NA
TGTGCCAGCAGTGAAAACACCCCCCAGGGAGGGGATTTGAACACTGAAGCTTTCTTT
CASSENTPQGGDLNTEAFF
>TRBJ2-7|TRBV10-3|TRBD2|NA
TGTGCCATCAGTGAGGCAGGGCTAGCGGGAGTCGAGCAGTACTTC
CAISEAGLAGVEQYF
>TRBJ2-4|TRBV11-2|NA|NA
TGTGCCAGCAGCTTTAGCGGACAGGGCGGGAGAAGAAACATTCAGTACTTC
CASSFSGQGGRRNIQYF
>TRBJ2-5|TRBV28|NA|NA
TGTGCCAGCAGTTTACGGGGGTTGGTCGGAGAGACCCAGTACTTC
CASSLRGLVGETQYF
>TRBJ1-3|TRBV28|NA|NA
TGTGCCACCAGACAGGGAAACACCATATATTTT
CATRQGNTIYF
>TRBJ2-3|TRBV29-1|NA|NA
TGCAGCGTTGGTCAGAACACAGATACGCAGTATTTT
CSVGQNTDTQYF
>TRBJ2-7|TRBV3-1/TRBV3-2|TRBD2|NA
TGTGCCAGCAGCCAGATGCCTAGCGGATCCTACGAGCAGTACTTC
CASSQMPSGSYEQYF
>TRBJ1-1|TRBV28|NA|once
TGTGCCAGCAGGGAAGTGGACACTGAAGCTTTCTTT
CASREVDTEAFF
>TRBJ2-3|TRBV18|NA|NA
TGTGCCAGCTCACCATCCCCTAGCGGCACAGATACGCAGTATTTT
CASSPSPSGTDTQYF
>TRBJ2-7|TRBV11-2|NA|NA
TGTGCCAGCAGCTTTCAACTAGTGGAGGAGCAGTACTTC
CASSFQLVEEQYF
>TRBJ2-5|TRBV7-7|TRBD1|NA
TGTGCTAGCAGCTTAGCCCTTGGGACAGGCCAAGAGACCCAGTACTTC
CASSLALGTGQETQYF
>TRBJ2-3|TRBV19|NA|NA
TGTGCCAGTAGTATCAAAGGGCGGGGAGGCACAGATACGCAGTATTTT
CASSIKGRGGTDTQYF
>TRBJ1-2|TRBV5-4|NA|NA
TGTGCCAGCAGGGATAGGGCGGGCTACACCTTC
CASRDRAGYTF
>TRBJ1-2|TRBV2|NA|NA
TGTGCCAGCAGTGACTCGGGGGACGGCTACACCTTC
CASSDSGDGYTF
>TRBJ2-7|TRBV18|NA|NA
TGTGCCAGCTCACCCTCGGTTAGCTCCTACGAGCAGTACTTC
CASSPSVSSYEQYF
>TRBJ2-5|TRBV5-8|NA|NA
TGTGCCAGCAGCTCCCGTAGGACTGGGGGTCAAGAGACCCAGTACTTC
CASSSRRTGGQETQYF
>TRBJ2-2|TRBV7-9|NA|few
TGTGCCAGCAAAACTAGGAACACCGGGGAGCTGTTTTTT
CASKTRNTGELFF
>TRBJ1-4|TRBV6-5|NA|NA
TGTGCCAGCAGTTACTCGTACAGGAGCGATGAAAAACTGTTTTTT
CASSYSYRSDEKLFF
>TRBJ2-7|TRBV5-1|TRBD1|once
TGCGCCAGCAGCTTCTCGGGACAGGGGGCGTCCGAGCAGTACTTC
CASSFSGQGASEQYF
>TRBJ2-3|TRBV9|NA|NA
TGTGCCAGCAGCACTATCCGGGACCGCACAGATACGCAGTATTTT
CASSTIRDRTDTQYF
>TRBJ1-2|TRBV7-9|NA|few
TGTGCCAGCTCCGAGGGTAGGGTCTTTGGCTACACCTTC
CASSEGRVFGYTF
>TRBJ1-2|TRBV6-5|TRBD1|once
TGTGCCAGCAGTCGGACAGGGGGCTATGGCTACACCTTC
CASSRTGGYGYTF